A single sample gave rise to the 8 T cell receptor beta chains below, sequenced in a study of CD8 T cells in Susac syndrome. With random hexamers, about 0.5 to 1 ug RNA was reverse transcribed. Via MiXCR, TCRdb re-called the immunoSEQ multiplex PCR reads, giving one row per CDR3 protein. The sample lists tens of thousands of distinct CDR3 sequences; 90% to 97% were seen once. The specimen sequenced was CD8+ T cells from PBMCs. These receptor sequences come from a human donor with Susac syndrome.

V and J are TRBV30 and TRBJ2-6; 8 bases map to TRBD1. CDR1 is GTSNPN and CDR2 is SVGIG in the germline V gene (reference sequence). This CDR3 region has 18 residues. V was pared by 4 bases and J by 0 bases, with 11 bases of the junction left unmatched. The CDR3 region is CAWTRDRIPLSGANVLTF. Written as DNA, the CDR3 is TGTGCCTGGACCAGGGACAGGATTCCACTCTCTGGGGCCAACGTCCTGACTTTC.

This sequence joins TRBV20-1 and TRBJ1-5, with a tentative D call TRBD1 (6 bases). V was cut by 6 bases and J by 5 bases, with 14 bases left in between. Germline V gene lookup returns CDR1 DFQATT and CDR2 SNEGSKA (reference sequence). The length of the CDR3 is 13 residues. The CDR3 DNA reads TGCAGTGCCCGGACAGCTGGATATCAGCCCCAGCATTTT. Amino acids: CSARTAGYQPQHF.

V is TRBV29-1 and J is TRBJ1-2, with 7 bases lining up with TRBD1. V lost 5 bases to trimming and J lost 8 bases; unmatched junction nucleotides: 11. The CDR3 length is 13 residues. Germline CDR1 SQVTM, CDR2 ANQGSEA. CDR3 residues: CSVQNDRELGYTF. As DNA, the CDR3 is TGCAGCGTTCAAAACGACAGGGAGTTGGGCTACACCTTC. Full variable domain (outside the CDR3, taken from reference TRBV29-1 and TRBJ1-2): SAVISQKPSRDICQRGTSLTIQCQVDSQVTMMFWYRQQPGQSLTLIATANQGSEATYESGFVIDKFPISRPNLTFSTLTVSNMSPEDSSIYLCSVQNDRELGYTFGSGTRLTVV.

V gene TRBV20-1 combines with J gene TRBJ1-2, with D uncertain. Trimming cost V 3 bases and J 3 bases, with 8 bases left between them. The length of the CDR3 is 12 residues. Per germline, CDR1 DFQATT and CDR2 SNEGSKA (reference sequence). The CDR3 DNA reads TGCAGTGCTAGTAAGGATGACTATGGCTACACCTTC. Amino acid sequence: CSASKDDYGYTF.

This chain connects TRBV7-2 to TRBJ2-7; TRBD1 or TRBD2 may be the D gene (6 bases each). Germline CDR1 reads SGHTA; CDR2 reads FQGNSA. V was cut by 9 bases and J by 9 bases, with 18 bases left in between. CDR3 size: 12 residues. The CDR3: CASETGGSRQYF. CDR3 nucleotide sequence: TGTGCCAGTGAGACAGGAGGGAGTCGGCAGTACTTC.

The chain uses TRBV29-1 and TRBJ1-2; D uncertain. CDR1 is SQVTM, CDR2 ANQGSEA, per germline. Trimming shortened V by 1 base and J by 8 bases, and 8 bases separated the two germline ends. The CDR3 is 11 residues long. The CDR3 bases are TGCAGCGTTGAAGCCCGCTTGGGCTACACCTTC. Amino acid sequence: CSVEARLGYTF. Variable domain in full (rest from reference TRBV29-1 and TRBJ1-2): SAVISQKPSRDICQRGTSLTIQCQVDSQVTMMFWYRQQPGQSLTLIATANQGSEATYESGFVIDKFPISRPNLTFSTLTVSNMSPEDSSIYLCSVEARLGYTFGSGTRLTVV.

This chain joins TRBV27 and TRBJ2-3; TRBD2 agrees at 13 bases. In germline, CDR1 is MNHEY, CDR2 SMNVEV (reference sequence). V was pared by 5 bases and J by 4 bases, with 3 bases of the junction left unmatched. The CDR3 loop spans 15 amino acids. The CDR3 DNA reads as TGTGCCAGCAGTGAACTAGCGGGGGGGCCAGATACGCAGTATTTT. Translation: CASSELAGGPDTQYF.

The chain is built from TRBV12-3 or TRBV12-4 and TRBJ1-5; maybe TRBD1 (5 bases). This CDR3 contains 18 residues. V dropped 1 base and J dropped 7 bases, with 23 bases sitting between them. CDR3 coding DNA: TGTGCCAGCAGTTTAGATCCTTGGGGCCAGGCCGAGCCCCAGCCCCAGCATTTT. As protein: CASSLDPWGQAEPQPQHF.